This T cell receptor beta chain was recorded in a study of CD8 T cells in cerebrospinal fluid in Alzheimer's disease. Study as a whole: CSF T cell clonal expansion was assessed by plate-based nested PCR and droplet-based sequencing. Points from the study as a whole: Finding EBV-specific TCRs in cerebrospinal fluid does not show EBV causes Alzheimer's disease. Healthy subjects less often had a clone of at least 3% than Alzheimer's patients.

The CDR3 has 15 amino acids. Germline loops: CDR1 LNHDA, CDR2 SQIVND (reference sequence). TCRdb derives one entry per CDR3 protein from the 10x single-cell sequencing reads, leaving out DNA. The sample's table shows about 1,100 distinct CDR3 sequences. This clonotype registers medium-sized by frequency. Its antigen is not identified. This sequence joins TRBV19 and TRBJ2-1; there is no DNA to check the TCRdb D call of TRBD2. What was sequenced was cerebrospinal fluid. This TCR was sampled from a human donor in good health. CDR3 residues: CASSTSTTSYNEQFF.